One sample yielded the 25 T cell receptor beta chains listed below, sequenced in a study of blood T cells in healthy people across ages. The use of a sample-barcoded 5' primer and a J-beta primer mix characterized a second PCR of roughly 6 to 11 cycles. One entry per CDR3 protein results from TCRdb running MiXCR on the 5' RACE reads. The repertoire holds some 760,000 distinct CDR3 sequences, with 20% to 25% as singletons. These data also formed part of another study, on T cells of mothers and their children.

The sample consisted of blood. Receptors were obtained from a boy aged 5-17 years in good health.

The chain recombines TRBV11-2 with TRBJ2-3; no clear D gene. Deletions cut 1 base from V and 4 bases from J, with 12 bases between. The germline CDR1 and CDR2 sequences are SGHAT and FQNNGV. This CDR3 is 15 amino acids long. The CDR3 is CASSLAVPYADTQYF. Written as DNA, the CDR3 is TGTGCCAGCAGCTTAGCCGTCCCGTACGCAGATACGCAGTATTTT.

The chain links TRBV20-1 to TRBJ2-7, with D unresolved. Between the trimmed V and J ends, which lost 6 bases and 2 bases, there was a span of 14 bases. This CDR3 is built from 13 residues. From germline, CDR1 is DFQATT and CDR2 SNEGSKA (reference sequence). Here the CDR3 reads CSAPGGVTYEQYF. As DNA, the CDR3 is TGCAGTGCCCCGGGCGGAGTCACCTACGAGCAGTACTTC.

The J gene is TRBJ2-3, the V gene TRBV20-1; 9 bases match TRBD2. The length of the CDR3 is 15 residues. With V trimmed by 5 bases and J by 0 bases, 6 bases remained unmatched. Germline V CDR1 and CDR2: DFQATT, SNEGSKA (reference sequence). CDR3: CSARREGRSTDTQYF. CDR3 DNA sequence: TGCAGTGCTCGGCGGGAGGGAAGGAGCACAGATACGCAGTATTTT.

V and J are TRBV7-2 and TRBJ1-2; 9 bases match TRBD1. The germline gives CDR1 SGHTA, CDR2 FQGNSA. Trimming cost V 5 bases and J 8 bases; bases outside gene matches: 9. This CDR3 is 14 amino acids long. CDR3 region: CASSPRQGGGGYTF. CDR3 sequence (DNA): TGTGCCAGCAGCCCGCGACAGGGGGGCGGCGGCTACACCTTC.

V and J are TRBV21-1 and TRBJ1-5. TRBV21-1 corresponds to a pseudogene. The CDR3 sequence is 17 residues long. CDR3 in DNA: TGTGCCAGCAGCAAAGGTCGAGCAGACCCTAGCAATCAGCCCCAGCATTTT. Residues: CASSKGRADPSNQPQHF.

V usage is TRBV4-1 and J usage is TRBJ2-5; tentative D call: TRBD2 (5 bases). Per the germline V gene, CDR1 is MGHRA and CDR2 is YSYEKL. This CDR3 region has 14 residues. V lost 0 bases, J lost 5 bases, and 10 bases lay in between. CDR3 sequence: CASSQDAGGETQYF. CDR3 nucleotide sequence: TGCGCCAGCAGCCAAGACGCCGGCGGGGAGACCCAGTACTTC.

V gene TRBV4-3 combines with J gene TRBJ2-3; 10 bases fit TRBD2. The trim removed 2 bases at V and 4 bases at J, leaving 6 bases unmatched. The CDR3 has 16 residues. Germline assignment: CDR1 LGHNA and CDR2 YSLEER. The CDR3 is CASSQIAGGRPDTQYF. The CDR3 bases are TGCGCCAGCAGCCAAATAGCGGGGGGTCGCCCAGATACGCAGTATTTT.

This clonotype occurred many times. The chain couples TRBV4-2 to TRBJ2-3, with no clear D. The germline V and J ends were trimmed by 2 bases and 3 bases, with 15 bases remaining between them. The CDR3 has 16 residues. The V gene's germline CDR1 is LGHNA and CDR2 YNFKEQ. CDR3 in amino acids: CASSQIKYQRTDTQYF. CDR3 DNA: TGTGCCAGCAGCCAAATTAAGTATCAGAGGACAGATACGCAGTATTTT.

The CDR3 DNA reads as TGTGCCAGCACCGACGGACAGGGGAAGGTCGAGCAGTACTTC. It codes for CASTDGQGKVEQYF. The rearrangement links TRBV6-2 or TRBV6-3 to TRBJ2-5, with 9 bases identical to TRBD1. The J call may not be correct, given that the DNA end is closer to TRBJ2-7. Germline-derived CDR1 and CDR2 are MNHEY and SVGEGT. There are 14 residues in the CDR3.

This clonotype has only a few counts. A junction end diverges from the germline sequence, so it may reflect a read error. The chain recombines TRBV7-6 with TRBJ2-5; maybe TRBD2 (6 bases). This CDR3 region has 16 residues. CDR1 and CDR2 (germline): SGHVS, FNYEAQ. DNA for the CDR3: TGTGCCAGCAGCTTACTACGAGGAGGGTCCCAAGAGACCAAGTACTTC. Its translation is CASSLLRGGSQETKYF.

V gene TRBV20-1 combines with J gene TRBJ2-1; the match to TRBD1 covers 9 bases. There are 14 residues in the CDR3. The V and J ends lost 2 bases and 9 bases, in that order; junction bases with no gene match: 8. The germline V gene has CDR1 DFQATT and CDR2 SNEGSKA (reference sequence). Written as DNA, the CDR3 is TGCAGTGCTAGACGCGGGACAGGGAAGGGTGAGCAGTTCTTC. This translates into CSARRGTGKGEQFF.

This chain uses TRBV24-1 with TRBJ1-1; TRBD1 is a possible D gene (6 bases). The V and J ends lost 4 bases and 6 bases respectively, with 11 bases between them. There are 13 residues in the CDR3. Germline V gives CDR1 KGHDR, CDR2 SFDVKD. In DNA, the CDR3 is TGTGCCACCAGTGACACAGGGCGGGCTGAAGCTTTCTTT. The encoded protein is CATSDTGRAEAFF.

The chain carries TRBV19 and TRBJ2-1; TRBD1 matches at 7 bases. V gave up 6 bases and J gave up 6 bases; unmatched junction bases: 8. Per germline, CDR1 LNHDA and CDR2 SQIVND (reference sequence). The CDR3 sequence is 14 residues long. CDR3 sequence reads: CASSEQGLINEQFF. As DNA, the CDR3 is TGTGCCAGTAGCGAACAGGGGTTGATCAATGAGCAGTTCTTC.

There are a few counts of this clonotype. V gene TRBV23-1 combines with J gene TRBJ2-5; no reliable D call. The J call could be wrong; TRBJ2-7 is a better fit for the DNA end. TRBV23-1 is flagged as an ORF with uncertain function. This CDR3 region has 14 residues. The CDR3 bases are TGCGCCAGCAGAATCAGGATGGGTTCCTACGAGCAGTACTTC. This gives the protein CASRIRMGSYEQYF.

In this sample, this clonotype turned up a few times. V and J are TRBV4-3 and TRBJ2-7; tentative D call: TRBD2 (5 bases). V gave up 0 bases and J gave up 2 bases, with 11 bases separating them. In germline, CDR1 is LGHNA, CDR2 YSLEER. This CDR3 is built from 15 residues. CDR3 coding DNA: TGCGCCAGCAGCCAAGACCGGGAAAGCACCTACGAGCAGTACTTC. It encodes CASSQDRESTYEQYF.

This chain joins TRBV6-6 and TRBJ1-1; D is unresolved. Trimming pared 6 bases from V and 10 bases from J, leaving 12 bases between. The CDR3 totals 11 residues. Germline V gives CDR1 MNHNY, CDR2 SVGAGI (reference sequence). CDR3 sequence reads: CASSSYYGAFF. The CDR3 nucleotides are TGTGCCAGCAGCTCATACTACGGAGCTTTCTTT.

This clonotype was observed at least ten times. V gene TRBV28 combines with J gene TRBJ2-3; TRBD1 matches at 10 bases. The V gene's germline CDR1 is MDHEN and CDR2 SYDVKM. The CDR3 is made up of 15 amino acids. V gave up 4 bases and J gave up 3 bases; unmatched junction bases: 4. This CDR3 reads CASSSPGQGTDTQYF. For the CDR3, the DNA is TGTGCCAGCAGTTCCCCGGGACAGGGGACAGATACGCAGTATTTT.

This clonotype was recorded a few times. The chain is built from TRBV12-3 or TRBV12-4 and TRBJ1-2; D not resolved. Trimming removed 5 bases from V and 1 base from J, with 8 bases in between. The CDR3 totals 13 residues. The CDR3 nucleotides read TGTGCCAGCAGTCCTGACATTAACTATGGCTACACCTTC. The encoded protein is CASSPDINYGYTF.

This clonotype was counted only a few times. The chain recombines TRBV6-2 or TRBV6-3 with TRBJ1-1, with a weak D call TRBD1 (5 bases). This CDR3 is 15 amino acids long. V gave up 5 bases and J gave up 3 bases, with 16 bases separating them. From germline, CDR1 is MNHEY and CDR2 SVGEGT. CDR3 bases: TGTGCCAGCAGTAGCCTCAGACAGCTAGACACTGAAGCTTTCTTT. It encodes CASSSLRQLDTEAFF.

This clonotype was detected a few times. This chain uses TRBV7-9 with TRBJ2-5, with D unresolved. Germline V CDR1 and CDR2: SEHNR, FQNEAQ (reference sequence). The CDR3 is 15 residues long. Trimming removed 7 bases at V and 1 base at J, with 16 bases between. The CDR3 bases are TGTGCCAGCACCTGGGTAGGGCAGATCCAAGAGACCCAGTACTTC. Translating it yields CASTWVGQIQETQYF. Looking up the rest from reference TRBV7-9 and TRBJ2-5 gives the full variable domain: DTGVSQNPRHKITKRGQNVTFRCDPISEHNRLYWYRQTLGQGPEFLTYFQNEAQLEKSRLLSDRFSAERPKGSFSTLEIQRTEQGDSAMYLCASTWVGQIQETQYFGPGTRLLVL.

The V and J genes are TRBV28 and TRBJ1-1; D perhaps matches TRBD1 (6 bases). Germline V gene data show CDR1 as MDHEN and CDR2 as SYDVKM. The CDR3 loop spans 14 amino acids. V was pared by 6 bases and J by 2 bases, with 13 bases between. The CDR3 spells CASSHWDTNTEAFF. As DNA, the CDR3 is TGTGCCAGCAGCCACTGGGACACCAACACTGAAGCTTTCTTT.

The chain uses TRBV20-1 and TRBJ2-3; 7 nucleotides agree with TRBD2. Germline V CDR1 and CDR2: DFQATT, SNEGSKA (reference sequence). The V gene end was trimmed by 7 bases and the J gene end by 2 bases; junction bases not matched to a gene: 12. This CDR3 is built from 15 residues. The CDR3 bases are TGCAGTGTCCCGACTAGCAGGTCTAACACAGATACGCAGTATTTT. The encoded protein is CSVPTSRSNTDTQYF.

This clonotype was recorded a few times. This chain connects TRBV4-3 to TRBJ2-1; D remains unclear. V was trimmed by 4 bases and J by 0 bases, leaving 10 bases between them. The CDR3 extends over 15 amino acids. CDR1 is LGHNA, CDR2 YSLEER, per germline. As DNA, the CDR3 is TGCGCCAGCAGCCGAGAGATGAGCTCCTACAATGAGCAGTTCTTC. It translates to CASSREMSSYNEQFF.

The chain combines TRBV29-1 with TRBJ2-3; a possible D gene is TRBD2 (5 bases). The CDR3 consists of 13 residues. The V gene lost 8 bases and the J gene lost 2 bases, with 14 bases spanning the gap. Germline CDR1 SQVTM, CDR2 ANQGSEA. CDR3: CSPTLALTDTQYF. CDR3 DNA: TGCAGCCCCACCCTAGCACTCACAGATACGCAGTATTTT.

The chain employs TRBV12-3 or TRBV12-4 and TRBJ1-4; TRBD1 aligns across 9 bases. This CDR3 spans 14 amino acids. With V trimmed by 7 bases and J by 8 bases, 8 bases remained unmatched. CDR3 amino acids: CASNTDRGVEKLFF. The DNA of the CDR3 is TGTGCCAGCAACACGGACAGGGGAGTGGAAAAACTGTTTTTT.